The clone carrying this T cell receptor (beta chain) was recorded only once. The antigen remains undetermined. It was genomic DNA that served as the template for profiling TCR beta VDJ and CDR3. MiXCR, run by TCRdb on the reads, gives a single entry per CDR3 protein. The sample has about 190,000 distinct CDR3 sequences, approximately 50% seen once. The sample comes from a study of CD8+CD57+ T cells in acquired aplastic anemia. At the level of the study: For CD4+ cells, healthy donors had an average of around 9.9 million reads. Regarding the study as a whole: Shared by patients and controls, twenty-nine CD8+ CDR3s were abundant in patients.

The germline V gene encodes CDR1 ENHRY and CDR2 SYGVKD. V lost 4 bases, J lost 8 bases, and 2 bases lay in between. The CDR3 is 9 amino acids. The sequencing input was sorted CD4+, CD8+, or CD8+CD57+ T cells (not recorded which) from PBMCs. The V gene is TRBV10-3, the J gene TRBJ1-2; D is undetermined. The clonotype comes from a human donor in good health, serving as a control. As DNA, the CDR3 is TGTGCCATCAGTGGGGGCTACACCTTC. It is translated as CAISGGYTF.